One sample yielded the 30 T cell receptor beta chains listed below, sequenced in a study. TCRdb recomputed calls from the RT-PCR reads with MiXCR, one row per CDR3 protein. In the table there are about 680,000 distinct CDR3 sequences, 13% to 15% of which are singletons. Material for sequencing was memory CD4+ T cells from blood. These receptors all stem from a female donor in good health, serving as a healthy control.

This clonotype was seen only a few times. The gene calls are TRBV9 and TRBJ2-5; TRBD1 matches at 11 bases. The CDR3 consists of 18 residues. The germline V gene encodes CDR1 SGDLS and CDR2 YYNGEE. V was clipped by 0 bases and J by 9 bases; unmatched bases: 16. CDR3 sequence reads: CASSVDGPRTGGRGAQYF. The CDR3 DNA follows: TGTGCCAGCAGCGTAGACGGGCCAAGGACAGGGGGCCGGGGGGCCCAGTACTTC.

The sample holds many counts of this clonotype. The chain is built from TRBV10-3 and TRBJ2-3; 9 positions match TRBD1. Germline V lookup: CDR1 ENHRY, CDR2 SYGVKD. The V gene end was trimmed by 4 bases and the J gene end by 2 bases; junction bases not matched to a gene: 4. This CDR3 region has 15 residues. CDR3 DNA sequence: TGTGCCATCAGTGGTAGGGACAGGGTCACAGATACGCAGTATTTT. Its protein is CAISGRDRVTDTQYF.

Details on this clonotype: The germline gene is not matched at one end of the junction; a read error may be the cause. The chain is built from TRBV9 and TRBJ2-1; a weak D match, TRBD2 (6 bases). This CDR3 has 15 residues. The germline V gene has CDR1 SGDLS and CDR2 YYNGEE. The CDR3 here is CARSVALNGGNEQFF. DNA for the CDR3: TGTGCCAGAAGCGTAGCCCTGAACGGGGGTAATGAGCAGTTCTTC.

The chain carries TRBV29-1 and TRBJ1-6; possibly TRBD1 for D (6 bases). The ends were cut back, 6 bases at V and 7 bases at J, with 13 bases in the middle. Germline values: CDR1 SQVTM, CDR2 ANQGSEA. The CDR3 consists of 13 residues. The CDR3 protein is CSVGWTENSPLHF. CDR3 DNA sequence: TGCAGCGTCGGGTGGACAGAAAATTCACCCCTCCACTTT.

This clonotype was observed at least ten times. This chain's CDR3 is CASSQGSILAGGNEQFF. The DNA of the CDR3 is TGCGCCAGCAGCCAAGGTAGCATACTAGCGGGGGGCAATGAGCAGTTCTTC. The V call is TRBV4-3, the J call TRBJ2-1; 12 bases map to TRBD2. V was pared by 1 base and J by 6 bases, with 7 bases of the junction left unmatched. The germline gives CDR1 LGHNA, CDR2 YSLEER. CDR3 length: 17 residues.

CDR3 in DNA: TGTGCCAGCTCACCAATGGGACAGGGAATCGGTCAGCCCCAGCATTTT. It yields the protein CASSPMGQGIGQPQHF. V and J are TRBV18 and TRBJ1-5; 9 nucleotides match TRBD1. Germline V CDR1 and CDR2: KGHSH, LQKENI. Trimming removed 2 bases from V and 6 bases from J; junction bases left unmatched: 8. The CDR3 is 16 residues long.

There are a few counts of this clonotype. The rearrangement uses TRBV6-1 and TRBJ1-1, with TRBD1 matching 7 bases. V shed 7 bases, J shed 4 bases, and the junction held 6 bases outside the gene matches. The CDR3 runs to 13 residues. CDR1 is MNHNS and CDR2 is SASEGT in the germline V gene. DNA of the CDR3: TGTGCCAGCAATACAGGGGTGGGCACTGAAGCTTTCTTT. This translates into CASNTGVGTEAFF.

In regard to this clonotype: At one end the junction does not follow the germline gene, possibly because of a read error. The rearrangement uses TRBV20-1 and TRBJ1-4; no clear D gene. CDR1 and CDR2 from the germline V gene are DFQATT and SNEGSKA (reference sequence). This CDR3 is built from 14 residues. Written as DNA, the CDR3 is TGCAGTGCTAAACCATACGCAACTAAAGAAAAACTGTTTTTT. Translated, it gives CSAKPYATKEKLFF.

V is TRBV3-1 and J is TRBJ1-1, with D possibly being TRBD1 (5 bases). V gave up 4 bases and J gave up 9 bases, with 9 bases separating them. CDR3 size: 11 residues. The germline V gene has CDR1 LGHDT and CDR2 YNNKEL (reference sequence). CDR3 residues: CASSLRTQAFF. The CDR3, as DNA: TGTGCCAGCAGCCTACGGACACAAGCTTTCTTT. Supplemented by reference TRBV3-1 and TRBJ1-1, the full variable domain reads DTAVSQTPKYLVTQMGNDKSIKCEQNLGHDTMYWYKQDSKKFLKIMFSYNNKELIINETVPNRFSPKSPDKAHLNLHINSLELGDSAVYFCASSLRTQAFFGQGTRLTVV.

This clonotype has ten or more counts. This rearrangement joins TRBV10-3 to TRBJ2-1; 13 nucleotides align to TRBD2. This CDR3 has 16 residues. The V gene's germline CDR1 is ENHRY and CDR2 SYGVKD. Germline trimming cut 4 bases from V and 3 bases from J; bases unmatched to any gene: 3. The CDR3: CAISAGTSGNYNEQFF. The CDR3 DNA reads as TGTGCCATCAGTGCCGGGACTAGCGGGAACTACAATGAGCAGTTCTTC.

Note on this clonotype: Given a much more abundant clone one base away, this may be a read error. This chain connects TRBV20-1 to TRBJ2-5; 8 bases agree with TRBD1. Germline values: CDR1 DFQATT, CDR2 SNEGSKA (reference sequence). This CDR3 is 11 amino acids long. The CDR3 bases are TGCTCCTTCAGGGGGCGGGAGACCCAGTACTTC. Its protein product is CSFRGRETQYF.

This clonotype was seen repeatedly, ten times or more. This sequence joins TRBV6-5 and TRBJ2-1, with 11 bases aligning to TRBD2. Germline V gene data show CDR1 as MNHEY and CDR2 as SVGAGI. The CDR3 is made up of 17 amino acids. Trimming removed 6 bases from V and 7 bases from J; junction bases left unmatched: 14. The CDR3: CASRPIALAGVRNEQFF. CDR3 coding DNA: TGTGCCAGCAGACCGATCGCACTAGCGGGAGTGCGGAATGAGCAGTTCTTC.

This clonotype was detected ten times or more. This rearrangement joins TRBV20-1 to TRBJ2-1; tentatively, D is TRBD1 (5 bases). The CDR3 totals 15 residues. V lost 6 bases, J lost 5 bases, and 20 bases lay in between. The germline V gene encodes CDR1 DFQATT and CDR2 SNEGSKA (reference sequence). This CDR3 is CSAHKPSRVDNEQFF. As DNA, the CDR3 is TGCAGTGCCCACAAGCCCAGCAGGGTCGACAATGAGCAGTTCTTC.

The table lists this clonotype with a few counts. The V and J genes are TRBV28 and TRBJ2-7; 11 bases fit TRBD1. There are 14 residues in the CDR3. V trimming: 4 bases; J trimming: 6 bases; junction bases outside the gene matches: 5. Germline values: CDR1 MDHEN, CDR2 SYDVKM. The CDR3 reads CASSSGQGALEQYF. As DNA, the CDR3 is TGTGCCAGCAGTTCCGGACAGGGGGCTCTCGAGCAGTACTTC.

This chain connects TRBV9 to TRBJ2-5; D is tentatively TRBD1 or TRBD2 (5 bases each). Per the germline V gene, CDR1 is SGDLS and CDR2 is YYNGEE. The CDR3 covers 13 residues. Trimming removed 2 bases from V and 4 bases from J, with 9 bases in between. The CDR3 here is CASSVGVRETQYF. As DNA, the CDR3 is TGTGCCAGCAGCGTGGGGGTCCGAGAGACCCAGTACTTC.

This clonotype has a count of ten or more. The chain has TRBV6-1 and TRBJ1-1, with D maybe TRBD1 (6 bases). Trimming took off 4 bases at V and 1 base at J, with 10 bases between the two ends. The CDR3 runs 14 residues. Germline loops: CDR1 MNHNS, CDR2 SASEGT. In DNA, the CDR3 is TGTGCCAGCAGTGGCCTGACAGGGAACACTGAAGCTTTCTTT. It codes for CASSGLTGNTEAFF.

This clonotype was seen many times. V and J are TRBV5-1 and TRBJ2-7, with TRBD1 matching over 7 bases. The CDR3 totals 15 residues. V gave up 5 bases and J gave up 6 bases; unmatched junction bases: 14. Germline-derived CDR1 and CDR2 are SGHRS and YFSETQ. The CDR3 loop is CASRTTGTAVSEQYF. CDR3 DNA: TGCGCCAGCAGGACAACCGGGACAGCTGTAAGCGAGCAGTACTTC.

V gene TRBV2 combines with J gene TRBJ1-2; maybe TRBD1 (5 bases). The CDR3 is made up of 13 amino acids. Trimming left V 7 bases short and J 0 bases short, with 9 bases between. In germline, CDR1 is SNHLY, CDR2 FYNNEI. CDR3 protein: CASTTEANYGYTF. The CDR3 DNA sequence: TGTGCCAGCACGACAGAAGCTAACTATGGCTACACCTTC.

The rearrangement uses TRBV29-1 and TRBJ2-5; 8 bases match TRBD1. Germline assignment: CDR1 SQVTM and CDR2 ANQGSEA. The CDR3 loop spans 14 amino acids. V was pared by 7 bases and J by 5 bases, with 12 bases of the junction left unmatched. In DNA form, the CDR3 reads TGCAGCGCTCTAACCAGGGGGCGCGGGGAGACCCAGTACTTC. Translated, it gives CSALTRGRGETQYF.

This clonotype has just a few counts. The chain uses TRBV6-2 or TRBV6-3 and TRBJ2-1; 10 bases match TRBD2. This CDR3 has 17 residues. Germline trimming cut 1 base from V and 0 bases from J; bases unmatched to any gene: 3. Germline V lookup: CDR1 MNHEY, CDR2 SVGEGT. CDR3 amino acids: CASSYLPSGSSYNEQFF. CDR3 bases: TGTGCCAGCAGTTACTTGCCTAGCGGGAGCTCCTACAATGAGCAGTTCTTC.

Points on this clonotype: A much larger clonotype is one base distant, so this may be a read error. This chain uses TRBV7-9 with TRBJ1-1, with 7 bases aligning to TRBD1. CDR3 length: 13 residues. CDR1 SEHNR and CDR2 FQNEAQ come from the germline V gene (reference sequence). The V and J ends lost 5 bases and 3 bases, in that order; junction bases with no gene match: 3. The CDR3 DNA reads as TGTGCCAGCAGCCCGACAGGGTACACTGAAGCTTTCTTT. Encoded protein: CASSPTGYTEAFF. Together with reference TRBV7-9 and TRBJ1-1, the CDR3 gives the full variable domain: DTGVSQNPRHKITKRGQNVTFRCDPISEHNRLYWYRQTLGQGPEFLTYFQNEAQLEKSRLLSDRFSAERPKGSFSTLEIQRTEQGDSAMYLCASSPTGYTEAFFGQGTRLTVV.

This chain joins TRBV25-1 and TRBJ2-3, with D tentatively TRBD1 (5 bases). The V end was cut by 4 bases, the J end by 2 bases, with 10 bases between. The CDR3 has 14 residues. Germline CDR1 MGHDK, CDR2 SYGVNS. In nucleotides, the CDR3 is TGTGCCAGCAGTGGGACACACTCCACAGATACGCAGTATTTT. Translation gives CASSGTHSTDTQYF.

The chain recombines TRBV20-1 with TRBJ2-6; no definite D call. The germline V gene has CDR1 DFQATT and CDR2 SNEGSKA (reference sequence). The V end lost 5 bases, the J end lost 0 bases, and 8 bases lay between the germline ends. The CDR3 extends over 14 amino acids. The CDR3, as DNA: TGCAGTGCTCCCCAGAGCTCTGGGGCCAACGTCCTGACTTTC. It codes for CSAPQSSGANVLTF.

The sample holds many counts of this clonotype. The chain uses TRBV5-1 and TRBJ2-7, with TRBD2 matching 11 bases. V gave up 5 bases and J gave up 2 bases; unmatched junction bases: 6. The CDR3 totals 15 residues. The germline CDR1 and CDR2 sequences are SGHRS and YFSETQ. CDR3 DNA: TGCGCCAGCAGTTCCGGGACTAGCGGCCCCTACGAGCAGTACTTC. Amino acids: CASSSGTSGPYEQYF.

The rearrangement uses TRBV5-8 and TRBJ1-3; no reliable D call. The CDR3 has 13 amino acids. Trimming shortened V by 4 bases and J by 4 bases, and 9 bases separated the two germline ends. CDR1 and CDR2 from the germline V gene are SGHTS and YDEGEE. Here the CDR3 reads CASSGRSGNTIYF. The CDR3 DNA is TGTGCCAGCAGCGGGAGGTCCGGAAACACCATATATTTT.

This clonotype was observed a few times. This sequence joins TRBV7-2 and TRBJ2-2, with a possible D match to TRBD1 (6 bases). V shed 4 bases and J shed 6 bases, with 15 bases lying between them. This CDR3 has 15 residues. CDR1 and CDR2 from the germline V gene are SGHTA and FQGNSA. CDR3 DNA sequence: TGTGCCAGCAGCTCTCGGCTGGGGGCTGCCGGGGAGCTGTTTTTT. It yields the protein CASSSRLGAAGELFF.

The table lists this clonotype with a few counts. This CDR3 is CASSPQPYEQYF. CDR3 DNA sequence: TGTGCCAGCAGCCCTCAACCTTACGAGCAGTACTTC. This chain joins TRBV6-2 or TRBV6-3 and TRBJ2-7, with no clear D. V lost 6 bases and J lost 4, with 10 bases in between. Germline-derived CDR1 and CDR2 are MNHEY and SVGEGT. The CDR3 is 12 residues long.

This sequence joins TRBV20-1 and TRBJ1-6; D is perhaps TRBD1 (5 bases). Trimming left V 5 bases short and J 5 bases short, with 16 bases between. The CDR3 sequence is 15 residues long. Germline-derived CDR1 and CDR2 are DFQATT and SNEGSKA (reference sequence). This CDR3 is CSAPRDVDNNSPLHF. In nucleotides, the CDR3 is TGCAGTGCTCCCCGGGACGTAGATAATAATTCACCCCTCCACTTT.

This clonotype has more than one count but fewer than ten. The chain has TRBV6-2 or TRBV6-3 and TRBJ2-1; D remains ambiguous. Trimming removed 6 bases at V and 4 bases at J, with 13 bases between. CDR1 MNHEY and CDR2 SVGEGT come from the germline V gene. This CDR3 contains 14 residues. The CDR3 DNA follows: TGTGCCAGCAGCTATGCACTCCAGTACAATGAGCAGTTCTTC. Its translation is CASSYALQYNEQFF.

This clonotype was observed at least ten times. CDR3 sequence (DNA): TGTGCCAGCAGTTACGGTCGATTCTACGAGCAGTACTTC. Translated: CASSYGRFYEQYF. V gene TRBV6-2 or TRBV6-3 combines with J gene TRBJ2-7; D call uncertain. Per the germline V gene, CDR1 is MNHEY and CDR2 is SVGEGT. This CDR3 comprises 13 residues. Trimming shortened V by 2 bases and J by 3 bases, and 8 bases separated the two germline ends.